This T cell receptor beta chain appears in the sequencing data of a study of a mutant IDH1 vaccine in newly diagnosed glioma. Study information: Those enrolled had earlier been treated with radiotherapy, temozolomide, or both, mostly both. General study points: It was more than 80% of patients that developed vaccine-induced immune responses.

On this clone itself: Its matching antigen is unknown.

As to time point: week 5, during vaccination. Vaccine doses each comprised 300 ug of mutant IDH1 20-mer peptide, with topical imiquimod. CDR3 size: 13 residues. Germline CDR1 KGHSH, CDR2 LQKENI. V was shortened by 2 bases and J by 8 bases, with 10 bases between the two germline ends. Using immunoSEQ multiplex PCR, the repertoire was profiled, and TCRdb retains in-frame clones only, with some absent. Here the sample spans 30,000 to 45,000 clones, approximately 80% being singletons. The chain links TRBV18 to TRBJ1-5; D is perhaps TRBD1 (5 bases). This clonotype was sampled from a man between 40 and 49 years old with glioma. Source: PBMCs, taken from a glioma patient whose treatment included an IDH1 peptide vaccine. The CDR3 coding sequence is TGTGCCAGCTCACCAGGTGGGGGGGAGCCCCAGCATTTT. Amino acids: CASSPGGGEPQHF.